Below, one T cell receptor beta chain is given with its context. This entry belongs to a study of cytomegalovirus exposure and HLA in healthy donors. PCR involved 60 Vbeta and 13 Jbeta primers. Sequenced by immunoSEQ multiplex PCR; TCRdb stores in-frame clones only, minus some. The table shows some 130,000 clones, with approximately 74% occurring only once. The CDR3 runs to 24 residues. The junction had 36 bases not matched to a gene; V was cut back by 8 bases and J by 1 base. Germline CDR1 reads SQVTM; CDR2 reads ANQGSEA. Sequenced input: PBMCs. The chain uses TRBV29-1 and TRBJ2-1; 9 nucleotides agree with TRBD1. The origin of this receptor is a male donor in good health and CMV-seronegative. The CDR3 coding sequence is TGCAGCTCCCTGACGAGCCGGGACAGGGAGGAGGGGTGGCGGGACGTTTTATCCTACAATGAGCAGTTCTTC. This sequence encodes CSSLTSRDREEGWRDVLSYNEQFF.